Each of the 4 T cell receptor beta chains below was sequenced from the same sample in a study of T cell responses to AZD1222 COVID-19 vaccine (dated by TCRdb to about 2021). To prepare the library, the immunoSEQ multiplex PCR assay was applied. TCRdb holds this immuneACCESS table with in-frame rearrangements only. Some clones are missing; in checked studies, unresolved V genes explain under half, and the rest has no known cause. This sample lists hundreds of thousands of clones; approximately 94% were detected once. The ten largest clones take up around 1% of the sample. What the time point label conveys for this sample: baseline before first vaccination. The sample's treatment or condition label, decoded: meningococcal conjugate vaccine given as trial control. The sequenced sample was peripheral blood, obtained on day 0 of MenACWY control vaccination. These receptors all stem from an adult in good health.

The chain joins TRBV2 to TRBJ1-2; maybe TRBD1 (5 bases). The V gene lost 4 bases and the J gene lost 8 bases, with 20 bases spanning the gap. CDR1 is SNHLY and CDR2 is FYNNEI in the germline V gene. This CDR3 spans 15 amino acids. The CDR3 nucleotides are TGTGCCAGCAGTGGAATAAGGGGCCAGGAGACGGGCTACACCTTC. It is translated as CASSGIRGQETGYTF.

This sequence joins TRBV19 and TRBJ1-2, with 8 positions matching TRBD1. The germline CDR1 and CDR2 sequences are LNHDA and SQIVND (reference sequence). This CDR3 contains 12 residues. With 6 bases clipped from V and 8 bases from J, the junction kept 5 bases outside the gene matches. The CDR3 DNA reads TGTGCCAGTAGGACAGGGGTTGAGGGCTACACCTTC. The encoded protein is CASRTGVEGYTF. The full variable domain, its missing parts supplied by reference TRBV19 and TRBJ1-2, is DGGITQSPKYLFRKEGQNVTLSCEQNLNHDAMYWYRQDPGQGLRLIYYSQIVNDFQKGDIAEGYSVSREKKESFPLTVTSAQKNPTAFYLCASRTGVEGYTFGSGTRLTVV.

The chain combines TRBV18 with TRBJ2-2, with D maybe TRBD2 (7 bases). The CDR3 covers 17 residues. CDR1 is KGHSH, CDR2 LQKENI, per germline. V lost 2 bases, J lost 5 bases, and 18 bases lay in between. The CDR3 region is CASSPDATGLGTGELFF. Here the CDR3 DNA reads TGTGCCAGCTCACCAGACGCGACAGGACTAGGGACCGGGGAGCTGTTTTTT. The full variable domain, in which reference TRBV18 and TRBJ2-2 provide the parts outside the CDR3, is NAGVMQNPRHLVRRRGQEARLRCSPMKGHSHVYWYRQLPEEGLKFMVYLQKENIIDESGMPKERFSAEFPKEGPSILRIQQVVRGDSAAYFCASSPDATGLGTGELFFGEGSRLTVL.

J is TRBJ1-1 and V is TRBV7-2; D is perhaps TRBD1 (6 bases). Germline-derived CDR1 and CDR2 are SGHTA and FQGNSA. The V end was cut by 5 bases, the J end by 1 base, with 14 bases between. The CDR3 contains 15 residues. Written as DNA, the CDR3 is TGTGCCAGCAGCCTCACCGGGGGCGAGAACACTGAAGCTTTCTTT. Residues: CASSLTGGENTEAFF.